The 8 T cell receptor beta chains listed next were all sequenced from one sample in a study of shared clonotypes between healthy human individuals. The assay was immunoSEQ multiplex PCR, and TCRdb's table has in-frame clones only and misses some. This repertoire shows roughly 1,100,000 clones, about three quarters found once; its top ten account for about 1.4%. The sequenced material came from memory CD4+ T cells sorted from blood. Documented subset: CD45RA-negative fraction. The receptors were gathered from a man aged 18 to 30 in good health.

This clone has only a few counts. This chain joins TRBV7-9 and TRBJ1-6; 8 positions match TRBD1. The V segment lost 1 base and the J segment 9 bases; nucleotides outside the gene matches: 5. This CDR3 spans 15 amino acids. The germline gives CDR1 SEHNR, CDR2 FQNEAQ (reference sequence). CDR3: CASSLGQGAGSPLHF. CDR3 sequence (DNA): TGTGCCAGCAGCTTAGGGCAGGGGGCGGGTTCACCCCTCCACTTT.

The chain couples TRBV5-4 to TRBJ2-1; D not certain. V shed 3 bases and J shed 6 bases, with 16 bases lying between them. Germline lookup yields CDR1 SGHNT and CDR2 YYREEE (reference sequence). There are 15 residues in the CDR3. CDR3 nucleotides: TGTGCCAGCAGCTCAGATATGTGGGTGGGCAATGAGCAGTTCTTC. As protein: CASSSDMWVGNEQFF.

The chain combines TRBV9 with TRBJ2-3; TRBD1 is a possible D gene (5 bases). Trimming took off 6 bases at V and 2 bases at J, with 13 bases between the two ends. The CDR3 runs 14 residues. Germline V gene lookup returns CDR1 SGDLS and CDR2 YYNGEE. For the CDR3, the DNA is TGTGCCAGCAATCCCGGCGGACACACAGATACGCAGTATTTT. Its translation: CASNPGGHTDTQYF.

This clone was picked up one time. V is TRBV7-6 and J is TRBJ2-7; 7 nucleotides agree with TRBD2. Germline V gene data show CDR1 as SGHVS and CDR2 as FNYEAQ. V was clipped by 2 bases and J by 2 bases; unmatched bases: 6. The CDR3 consists of 15 residues. The CDR3, as DNA: TGTGCCAGCAGCTTATTAGGGGACTACACCTACGAGCAGTACTTC. It encodes CASSLLGDYTYEQYF.

J is TRBJ1-2 and V is TRBV10-2, with TRBD1 matching 7 bases. V lost 6 bases and J lost 6; bases outside the gene matches: 7. The CDR3 has 13 amino acids. Germline V CDR1 and CDR2: WSHSY, SAAADI. The CDR3 DNA follows: TGCGCCAGCAGCGGAGACAGGGTAAATGGCTACACCTTC. As protein: CASSGDRVNGYTF.

The V gene is TRBV7-2, the J gene TRBJ1-1; D remains ambiguous. The CDR3 sequence is 14 residues long. The V end was cut by 1 base, the J end by 8 bases, with 14 bases between. Germline V gene data show CDR1 as SGHTA and CDR2 as FQGNSA. For the CDR3, the DNA is TGTGCCAGCAGCTTAGAAAGGTTAGGCGCGGAAGCTTTCTTT. It translates to CASSLERLGAEAFF. The complete variable domain, with remaining parts taken from reference TRBV7-2 and TRBJ1-1, reads GAGVSQSPSNKVTEKGKDVELRCDPISGHTALYWYRQSLGQGLEFLIYFQGNSAPDKSGLPSDRFSAERTGGSVSTLTIQRTQQEDSAVYLCASSLERLGAEAFFGQGTRLTVV.

The rearrangement joins TRBV6-6 to TRBJ1-2; 8 nucleotides line up with TRBD1. The V and J ends lost 6 bases and 8 bases, in that order; junction bases with no gene match: 8. This CDR3 is 13 amino acids long. Germline assignment: CDR1 MNHNY and CDR2 SVGAGI (reference sequence). The CDR3 coding sequence is TGTGCCAGCAGAGACAGGGGTACACAAGGCTACACCTTC. Residues: CASRDRGTQGYTF.

About this clone: Other DNA variants within this sample encode the same CDR3. The rearrangement links TRBV9 to TRBJ1-1; 9 bases are a match to TRBD1. CDR1 is SGDLS and CDR2 is YYNGEE in the germline V gene. The CDR3 length is 13 residues. Trimming at V came to 3 bases and at J to 4 bases, leaving 1 base not matched to a gene. The chain's CDR3 is CASSATGGTEAFF. The DNA for the CDR3 is TGTGCCAGCAGCGCGACAGGGGGCACTGAAGCTTTCTTT.